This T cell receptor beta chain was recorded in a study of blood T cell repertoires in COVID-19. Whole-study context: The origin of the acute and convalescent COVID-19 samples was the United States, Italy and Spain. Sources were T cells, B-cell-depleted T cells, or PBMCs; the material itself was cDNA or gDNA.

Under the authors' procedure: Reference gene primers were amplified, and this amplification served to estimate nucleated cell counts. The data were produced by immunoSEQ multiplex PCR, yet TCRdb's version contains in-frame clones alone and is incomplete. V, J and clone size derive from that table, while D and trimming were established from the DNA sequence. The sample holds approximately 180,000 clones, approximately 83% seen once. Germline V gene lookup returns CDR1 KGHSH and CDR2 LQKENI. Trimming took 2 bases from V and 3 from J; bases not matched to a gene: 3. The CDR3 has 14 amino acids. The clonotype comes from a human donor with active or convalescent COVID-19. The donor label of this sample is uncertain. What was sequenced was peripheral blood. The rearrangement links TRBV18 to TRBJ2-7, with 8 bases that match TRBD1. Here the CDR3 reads CASSPGQGHYEQYF. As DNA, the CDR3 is TGTGCCAGCTCACCAGGACAGGGACACTACGAGCAGTACTTC.